This T cell receptor (beta chain) was captured by sequencing in a study of technical replicates of blood from a handful of donors. The repertoire was sequenced with immunoSEQ multiplex PCR; TCRdb's copy has only in-frame clones and lacks some. The table has under 85,000 clones, 75% to 95% seen once. The clonotype comes from a human donor in good health. Some clones in this sample may be carry-over from other donors' samples. The sequencing input was T cells isolated from PBMCs.

The CDR3 sequence: CASSLRLATETQYF. The CDR3 DNA reads as TGTGCCAGCAGCCTCCGACTAGCTACGGAGACCCAGTACTTC. V is TRBV11-2 and J is TRBJ2-5; 7 nucleotides line up with TRBD2. The CDR3 has 14 residues. CDR1 SGHAT and CDR2 FQNNGV come from the germline V gene. V gave up 5 bases and J gave up 5 bases; unmatched junction bases: 8.